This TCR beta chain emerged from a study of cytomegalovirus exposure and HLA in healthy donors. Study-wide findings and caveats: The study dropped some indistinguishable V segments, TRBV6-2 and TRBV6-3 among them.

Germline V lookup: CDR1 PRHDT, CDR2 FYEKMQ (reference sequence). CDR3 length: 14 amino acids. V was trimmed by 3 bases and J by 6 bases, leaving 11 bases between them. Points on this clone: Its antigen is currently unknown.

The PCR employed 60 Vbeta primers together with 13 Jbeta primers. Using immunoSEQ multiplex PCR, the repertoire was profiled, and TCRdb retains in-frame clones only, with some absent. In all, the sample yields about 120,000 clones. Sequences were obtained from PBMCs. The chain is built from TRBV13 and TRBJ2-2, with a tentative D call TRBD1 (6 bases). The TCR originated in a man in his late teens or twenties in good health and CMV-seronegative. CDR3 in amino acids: CASSLVRGAGELFF. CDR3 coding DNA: TGTGCCAGCAGCTTGGTCAGGGGAGCCGGGGAGCTGTTTTTT.